This T cell receptor (beta chain) was retrieved from a study of T cell responses to AZD1222 COVID-19 vaccine (dated by TCRdb to 2020 to 2022). For the wider study: A total of around 240 trial participants underwent TCR sequencing, of whom 200 to 220 received two doses of AZD1222 and approximately 25 received two doses of the MenACWY control vaccine. Trial participants were enrolled by age into 18-55, 56-69 and 70-plus year subgroups, with approximately 150, 28 and 58 TCR-sequenced participants respectively.

As for this clone: No cognate antigen has been identified for it. It has no much larger one-base neighbor in the sample; base qualities were not kept.

The CDR3 regions of human TCRbeta chains were analyzed by immunosequencing. On the authors' methods: Repertoire TCRs were matched against a reference library of SARS-CoV-2-specific TCRs generated with the MIRA antigen-specificity platform. Breadth was defined as the fraction of unique TCRs that were SARS-CoV-2-associated, and depth was defined as the fraction of total T cells that were SARS-CoV-2-associated. Each spike-specific TCR was assigned to its reactive spike region and to a CD4 or CD8 class using the MIRA data. Log10-transformed breadth and depth values were compared by one-way ANOVA with Sidak's multiple comparisons tests. In TCRdb, the immuneACCESS table is reduced to in-frame sequences with V and J assigned. These tables do not hold every clone; where another copy was compared, an unresolved V gene accounts for under half, and the others remain unexplained. D and trimming were read from the DNA, whereas the V and J calls and clone size are those reported in that table. The sample data list 150,000 or so clones, and 88% of these were observed just once. The top ten clonotypes cover roughly 3.5% of the sample.

Here is what the overall study found, with its caveats: The whole spike protein was spanned by vaccine-associated CD4 TCRs, and dominant responses were seen in regions 160-218 and 743-854. Conclusions about previously exposed vaccinees are limited, since just five or six AZD1222 recipients were seropositive for SARS-CoV-2 at baseline. Reportedly, almost half of the unique spike-specific TCRs recognized epitopes lying outside the regions that are mutated in the B.1.351 and B.1.1.7 variants. The 56-69-year group was small, and its depth increase did not reach significance, likely because of low power. Because no day 14 peak-response samples were available, the repertoires could be characterized only after the peak T cell response. Participants were mostly white British and included more females than males, and it was suggested by the authors that clonal diversity may have been underestimated. After two AZD1222 doses, both the breadth and the depth of spike-specific TCRs were significantly higher than at day 0 and than in MenACWY recipients.

The time point label, read with the paper, signifies: baseline before first vaccination. Explained via the paper, the treatment or condition label denotes: meningococcal conjugate vaccine given as trial control. Vaccinee samples were obtained from the UK trials COV001 and COV002, which included a single-blind randomized controlled phase 2/3 trial of AZD1222 (ChAdOx1 nCoV-19) in healthy adults. For TCRbeta chain sequencing, PBMC samples from trial participants were taken at day 0 and at day 28 after the second dose. V is pruned by 5 bases and J by 0 bases, leaving 7 bases of the junction without a gene match. The CDR3 has 15 amino acids, counting the end cysteine and phenylalanine. Only CDR3 DNA is held: 45 bases, read in frame from base 1. Sequences SEHNR (CDR1) and FQNEAQ (CDR2) are obtained from the germline V gene (reference sequence).

Rearrangement joined TRBV7-9 to TRBJ2-7; a stretch of 7 junction bases matches TRBD1. The receptor comes from an adult in good health. The sample in question was peripheral blood, obtained on day 0 of MenACWY control vaccination. The nucleotide sequence is given as TGTGCCAGCAGCGTCCCTGGGACAGTCTCCTACGAGCAGTACTTC. Its amino acids are CASSVPGTVSYEQYF.